This T cell receptor (beta chain) derives from a study of blood T cells in healthy people across ages. Using a J-beta primer mix together with a sample-barcoded 5' primer, a second PCR was run for about 7 to 12 cycles. A tag from a template-switch adaptor with 12 random nucleotides marked each cDNA molecule. TCRdb re-called the 5' RACE reads with MiXCR, one entry per CDR3 protein. The data contain around 1.5 million distinct CDR3 sequences, around 35% of them seen just once; the ten biggest clones take up approximately 10%. Every donor provided roughly 9.1 milliliters of peripheral blood. Trimming took off 0 bases at V and 1 base at J, with 12 bases between the two ends. CDR1 SGDLS and CDR2 YYNGEE come from the germline V gene. The CDR3 consists of 16 residues. A note on this clonotype: Its target is unknown.

Study observations and caveats: Compared with aged donors, long-lived donors showed fewer expanded clones, suggesting selection.

The sequence was collected from a woman aged 25 to 39 in good health. The chain couples TRBV9 to TRBJ2-3, with D unresolved. What was sequenced was blood. CDR3 coding DNA: TGTGCCAGCAGCGTAGGGGCTGCCTTGGGCACAGATACGCAGTATTTT. This codes for CASSVGAALGTDTQYF.